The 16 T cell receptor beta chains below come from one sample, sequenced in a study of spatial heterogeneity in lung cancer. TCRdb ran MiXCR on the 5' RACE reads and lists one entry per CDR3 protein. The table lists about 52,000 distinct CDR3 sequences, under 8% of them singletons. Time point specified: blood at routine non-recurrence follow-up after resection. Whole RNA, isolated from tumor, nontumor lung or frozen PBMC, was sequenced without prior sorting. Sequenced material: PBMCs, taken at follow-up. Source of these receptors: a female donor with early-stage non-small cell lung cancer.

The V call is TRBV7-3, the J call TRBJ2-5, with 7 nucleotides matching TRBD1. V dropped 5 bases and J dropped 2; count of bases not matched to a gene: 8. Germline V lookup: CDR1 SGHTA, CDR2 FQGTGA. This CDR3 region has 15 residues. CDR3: CASSIGTAGQETQYF. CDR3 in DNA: TGTGCCAGCAGCATTGGGACAGCTGGTCAAGAGACCCAGTACTTC.

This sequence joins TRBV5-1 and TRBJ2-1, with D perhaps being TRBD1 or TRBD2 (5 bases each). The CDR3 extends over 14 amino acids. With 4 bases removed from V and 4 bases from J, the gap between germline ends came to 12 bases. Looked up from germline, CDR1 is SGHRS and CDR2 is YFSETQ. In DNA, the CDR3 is TGCGCCAGCAGCCGGGACCCGGAGTACAATGAGCAGTTCTTC. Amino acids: CASSRDPEYNEQFF.

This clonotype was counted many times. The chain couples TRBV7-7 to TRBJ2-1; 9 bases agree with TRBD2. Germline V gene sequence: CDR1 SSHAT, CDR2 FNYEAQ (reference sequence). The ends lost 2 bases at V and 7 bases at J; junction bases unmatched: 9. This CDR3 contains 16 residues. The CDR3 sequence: CASSLSRGGAVNEQFF. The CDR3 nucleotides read TGTGCCAGCAGCTTATCACGCGGGGGGGCTGTAAATGAGCAGTTCTTC.

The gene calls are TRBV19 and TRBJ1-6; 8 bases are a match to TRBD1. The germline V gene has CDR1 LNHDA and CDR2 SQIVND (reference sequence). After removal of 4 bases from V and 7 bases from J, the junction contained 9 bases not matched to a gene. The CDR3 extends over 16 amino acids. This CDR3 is CASSTGQGKGNSPLHF. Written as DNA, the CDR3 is TGTGCCAGTAGTACCGGACAGGGCAAGGGCAATTCACCCCTCCACTTT.

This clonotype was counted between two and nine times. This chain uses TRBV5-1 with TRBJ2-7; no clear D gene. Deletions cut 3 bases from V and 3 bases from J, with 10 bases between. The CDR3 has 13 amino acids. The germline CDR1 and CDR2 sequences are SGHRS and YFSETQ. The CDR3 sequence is CASSSSFGYEQYF. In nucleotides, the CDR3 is TGCGCCAGCAGCTCTTCGTTCGGCTACGAGCAGTACTTC.

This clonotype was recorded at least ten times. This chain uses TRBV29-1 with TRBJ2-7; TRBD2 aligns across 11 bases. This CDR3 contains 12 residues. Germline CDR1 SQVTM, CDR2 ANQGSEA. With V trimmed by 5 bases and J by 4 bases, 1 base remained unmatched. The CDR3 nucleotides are TGCAGCGTTTTAGCGGGGGGGTACGAGCAGTACTTC. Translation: CSVLAGGYEQYF.

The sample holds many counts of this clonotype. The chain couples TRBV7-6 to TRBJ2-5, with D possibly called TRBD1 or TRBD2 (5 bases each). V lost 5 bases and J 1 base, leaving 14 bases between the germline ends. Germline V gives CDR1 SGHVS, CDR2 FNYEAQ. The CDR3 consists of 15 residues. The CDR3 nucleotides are TGTGCCAGCAGCCCTCTCGGGGCGGTCCAAGAGACCCAGTACTTC. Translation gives CASSPLGAVQETQYF.

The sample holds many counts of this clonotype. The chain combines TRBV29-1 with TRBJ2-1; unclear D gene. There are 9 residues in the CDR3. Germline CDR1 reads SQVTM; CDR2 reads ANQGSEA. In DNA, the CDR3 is TGCAGTGCCCCCGGGGAGCAGTTCTTC. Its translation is CSAPGEQFF.

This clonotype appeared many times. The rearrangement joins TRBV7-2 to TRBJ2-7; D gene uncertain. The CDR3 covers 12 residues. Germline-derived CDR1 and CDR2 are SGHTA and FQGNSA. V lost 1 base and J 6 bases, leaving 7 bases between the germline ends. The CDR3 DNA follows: TGTGCCAGCAGCTTAGTTCCCTCCGAGCAGTACTTC. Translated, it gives CASSLVPSEQYF.

The CDR3 sequence: CASSLAGGVNTEAFF. CDR3 DNA sequence: TGCGCCAGCAGCCTCGCTGGAGGTGTGAACACTGAAGCTTTCTTT. The chain joins TRBV5-1 to TRBJ1-1; D remains ambiguous. This CDR3 is 15 amino acids long. V lost 4 bases and J 0 bases, leaving 13 bases between the germline ends. Germline V gene data show CDR1 as SGHRS and CDR2 as YFSETQ.

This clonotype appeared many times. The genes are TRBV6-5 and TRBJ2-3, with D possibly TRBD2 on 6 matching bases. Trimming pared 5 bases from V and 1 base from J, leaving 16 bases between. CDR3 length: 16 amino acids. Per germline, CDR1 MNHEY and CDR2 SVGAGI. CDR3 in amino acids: CASSPSPGVGTDTQYF. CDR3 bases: TGTGCCAGCAGTCCTTCACCGGGGGTCGGCACAGATACGCAGTATTTT.

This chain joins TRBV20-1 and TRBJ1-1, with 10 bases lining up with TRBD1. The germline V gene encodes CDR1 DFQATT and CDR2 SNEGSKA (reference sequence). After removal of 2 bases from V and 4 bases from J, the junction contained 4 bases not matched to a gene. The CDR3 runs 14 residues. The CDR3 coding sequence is TGCAGTGCTAGACGGGGACAGGGGCCCACTGAAGCTTTCTTT. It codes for CSARRGQGPTEAFF.

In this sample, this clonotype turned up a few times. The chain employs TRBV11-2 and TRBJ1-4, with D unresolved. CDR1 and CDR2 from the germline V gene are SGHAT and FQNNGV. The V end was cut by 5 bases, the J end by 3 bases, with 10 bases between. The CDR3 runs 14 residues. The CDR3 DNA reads TGTGCCAGCAGCCGGATGATGGCTAATGAAAAACTGTTTTTT. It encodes CASSRMMANEKLFF.

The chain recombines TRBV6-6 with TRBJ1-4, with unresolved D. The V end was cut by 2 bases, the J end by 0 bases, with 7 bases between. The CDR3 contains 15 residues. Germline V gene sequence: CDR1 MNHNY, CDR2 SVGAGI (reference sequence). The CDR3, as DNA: TGTGCCAGCAGTTACGGCCCATCAACTAATGAAAAACTGTTTTTT. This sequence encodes CASSYGPSTNEKLFF.

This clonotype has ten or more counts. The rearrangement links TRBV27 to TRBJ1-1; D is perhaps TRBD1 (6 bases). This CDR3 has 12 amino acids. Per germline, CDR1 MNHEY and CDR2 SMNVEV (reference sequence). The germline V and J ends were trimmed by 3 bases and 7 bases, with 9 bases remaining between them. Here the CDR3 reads CASSFPRGEAFF. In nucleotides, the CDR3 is TGTGCCAGCAGTTTCCCCAGGGGTGAAGCTTTCTTT.

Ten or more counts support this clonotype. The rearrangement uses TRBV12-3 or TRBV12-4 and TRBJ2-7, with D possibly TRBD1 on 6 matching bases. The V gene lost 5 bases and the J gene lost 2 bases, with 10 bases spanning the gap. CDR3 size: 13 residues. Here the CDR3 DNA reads TGTGCCAGCAGTCGGACAGAGACCTACGAGCAGTACTTC. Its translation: CASSRTETYEQYF.